A single sample gave rise to the 25 T cell receptor beta chains below, sequenced in a study of CD4+ T cells in melanoma. Produced via immunoSEQ multiplex PCR; TCRdb's table is partial and in-frame only. Seen here are 9,500 or so clones, 55% to 75% observed once, and the top ten hold approximately 25%. Sequencing used cells from a culture (not recorded whether cultured in vitro). The origin of the receptors is a human donor with melanoma.

This clone was recorded a few times. V gene TRBV19 combines with J gene TRBJ1-2, with D maybe TRBD1 (5 bases). The CDR3 loop spans 13 amino acids. CDR1 and CDR2 from the germline V gene are LNHDA and SQIVND (reference sequence). The ends were cut back, 7 bases at V and 1 base at J, with 10 bases in the middle. The CDR3 bases are TGTGCCAGTAAACGGGGGGATAACTATGGCTACACCTTC. It translates to CASKRGDNYGYTF.

The V gene is TRBV27, the J gene TRBJ1-6; D not certain. CDR1 and CDR2 from the germline V gene are MNHEY and SMNVEV (reference sequence). The germline V and J ends were trimmed by 5 bases and 2 bases, with 16 bases remaining between them. The CDR3 loop spans 17 amino acids. CDR3 nucleotide sequence: TGTGCCAGCAGTCCCGGGCCCGGGGTGGCCTATAATTCACCCCTCCACTTT. It encodes CASSPGPGVAYNSPLHF.

V and J are TRBV27 and TRBJ2-3; 7 bases match TRBD2. The germline V gene has CDR1 MNHEY and CDR2 SMNVEV (reference sequence). Trimming at V came to 4 bases and at J to 0 bases, leaving 13 bases not matched to a gene. This CDR3 is built from 18 residues. CDR3: CASSSALAGVSSTDTQYF. DNA for the CDR3: TGTGCCAGCAGTTCGGCGTTGGCGGGAGTGAGTAGCACAGATACGCAGTATTTT.

V gene TRBV2 combines with J gene TRBJ1-2; D is ambiguous. Germline CDR1 and CDR2: SNHLY and FYNNEI. The CDR3 is 13 residues long. V was cut by 3 bases and J by 7 bases, with 12 bases left in between. In nucleotides, the CDR3 is TGTGCCAGCAGTGAGTCGGGATTGGGTGGCTACACCTTC. Protein sequence: CASSESGLGGYTF.

CDR3 DNA: TGTGCCAGCAGTTACTTCGGGGTATATAGCAATCAGCCCCAGCATTTT. Translated: CASSYFGVYSNQPQHF. The rearrangement links TRBV6-6 to TRBJ1-5; D is ambiguous. Trimming stripped 1 base from V and 0 bases from J, with 10 bases between. Germline V gene sequence: CDR1 MNHNY, CDR2 SVGAGI (reference sequence). The CDR3 runs to 16 residues.

Written as DNA, the CDR3 is TGTGCCAGCAGCTTAGATCGTAGGAACACCGGGGAGCTGTTTTTT. This encodes CASSLDRRNTGELFF. This chain connects TRBV11-2 to TRBJ2-2; D remains unclear. Trimming pared 0 bases from V and 1 base from J, leaving 6 bases between. From germline, CDR1 is SGHAT and CDR2 FQNNGV. This CDR3 comprises 15 residues. Combining the CDR3 with reference TRBV11-2 and TRBJ2-2 gives the whole variable domain EAGVAQSPRYKIIEKRQSVAFWCNPISGHATLYWYQQILGQGPKLLIQFQNNGVVDDSQLPKDRFSAERLKGVDSTLKIQPAKLEDSAVYLCASSLDRRNTGELFFGEGSRLTVL.

This sequence joins TRBV5-6 and TRBJ1-1; weak D call: TRBD1 (6 bases). V was clipped by 4 bases and J by 1 base, with 14 bases between them. The CDR3 contains 15 residues. Per germline, CDR1 SGHDT and CDR2 YYEEEE. The CDR3 reads CASSQGGGWNTEAFF. The CDR3 DNA reads TGTGCCAGCAGCCAAGGGGGGGGATGGAACACTGAAGCTTTCTTT.

The chain couples TRBV11-2 to TRBJ2-3; the match to TRBD1 covers 8 bases. CDR1 is SGHAT and CDR2 is FQNNGV in the germline V gene. V shed 5 bases, J shed 0 bases, and the junction held 10 bases outside the gene matches. This CDR3 has 17 residues. The CDR3 DNA reads TGTGCCAGCAGCATCAACAGGGGGAAAAAAAGCACAGATACGCAGTATTTT. It specifies CASSINRGKKSTDTQYF. Full variable domain (missing parts from reference TRBV11-2 and TRBJ2-3): EAGVAQSPRYKIIEKRQSVAFWCNPISGHATLYWYQQILGQGPKLLIQFQNNGVVDDSQLPKDRFSAERLKGVDSTLKIQPAKLEDSAVYLCASSINRGKKSTDTQYFGPGTRLTVL.

The chain recombines TRBV9 with TRBJ1-1, with D hard to call. CDR1 and CDR2 from the germline V gene are SGDLS and YYNGEE. CDR3 size: 13 residues. V was cut by 4 bases and J by 5 bases, with 12 bases left in between. In nucleotides, the CDR3 is TGTGCCAGCAGCTCGCAGATTTATACTGAAGCTTTCTTT. It codes for CASSSQIYTEAFF. The full variable domain, in which reference TRBV9 and TRBJ1-1 provide the parts outside the CDR3, is DSGVTQTPKHLITATGQRVTLRCSPRSGDLSVYWYQQSLDQGLQFLIQYYNGEERAKGNILERFSAQQFPDLHSELNLSSLELGDSALYFCASSSQIYTEAFFGQGTRLTVV.

This rearrangement joins TRBV5-1 to TRBJ1-6, with 7 positions matching TRBD1. The V and J ends lost 5 bases and 11 bases, in that order; junction bases with no gene match: 28. CDR1 SGHRS and CDR2 YFSETQ come from the germline V gene. The CDR3 is made up of 20 amino acids. Here the CDR3 reads CASRLRYGTDVQSARPPLHF. The CDR3 nucleotides read TGCGCCAGCAGGCTGAGGTACGGGACAGACGTCCAATCGGCTCGTCCACCCCTCCACTTT.

The V call is TRBV11-2, the J call TRBJ2-7; D not certain. With 5 bases removed from V and 0 bases from J, the gap between germline ends came to 11 bases. Germline values: CDR1 SGHAT, CDR2 FQNNGV. CDR3 length: 14 amino acids. CDR3 bases: TGTGCCAGCAGCCTATCGGCAGGCTCCTACGAGCAGTACTTC. Protein sequence: CASSLSAGSYEQYF.

The chain has TRBV7-2 and TRBJ2-7; D is ambiguous. CDR1 is SGHTA and CDR2 is FQGNSA in the germline V gene. The CDR3 contains 14 residues. Trimming took off 0 bases at V and 0 bases at J, with 6 bases between the two ends. The CDR3 spells CASSLAGSSYEQYF. The DNA for the CDR3 is TGTGCCAGCAGCTTAGCCGGCAGCTCCTACGAGCAGTACTTC.

The J gene is TRBJ2-7, the V gene TRBV30, with D unclear. The CDR3 is made up of 13 amino acids. The V end was cut by 0 bases, the J end by 5 bases, with 11 bases between. Germline V gene lookup returns CDR1 GTSNPN and CDR2 SVGIG (reference sequence). CDR3 bases: TGTGCCTGGAGTGTGGGTAGCATGGACGAGCAGTACTTC. It specifies CAWSVGSMDEQYF.

The V gene is TRBV11-2, the J gene TRBJ1-1; D remains ambiguous. The CDR3 consists of 17 residues. The V end was cut by 0 bases, the J end by 7 bases, with 21 bases between. In germline, CDR1 is SGHAT, CDR2 FQNNGV. The CDR3 nucleotides read TGTGCCAGCAGCTTAGATCATATGGTAGGGTGGTTAGGTGAAGCTTTCTTT. The encoded protein is CASSLDHMVGWLGEAFF.

This clone has just a few counts. V and J are TRBV2 and TRBJ2-2; D unresolved. CDR1 and CDR2 from the germline V gene are SNHLY and FYNNEI. The germline V and J ends were trimmed by 6 bases and 6 bases, with 11 bases remaining between them. CDR3 size: 13 residues. The CDR3 region is CASSPVWAGELFF. The CDR3 nucleotides are TGTGCCAGCAGCCCCGTGTGGGCCGGGGAGCTGTTTTTT.

The table lists this clone with a few counts. The V and J genes are TRBV11-2 and TRBJ1-1, with D tentatively TRBD1 (6 bases). The CDR3 covers 15 residues. CDR1 is SGHAT and CDR2 is FQNNGV in the germline V gene. The V and J ends lost 5 bases and 1 base respectively, with 14 bases between them. CDR3 DNA: TGTGCCAGCAGCCAAGGGGGGGGATGGAACACTGAAGCTTTCTTT. Encoded protein: CASSQGGGWNTEAFF.

The V gene is TRBV6-1, the J gene TRBJ2-2, with 7 bases fitting TRBD1. The CDR3 consists of 17 residues. Germline CDR1 is MNHNS and CDR2 is SASEGT. V was clipped by 0 bases and J by 6 bases; unmatched bases: 10. CDR3: CASSEALTGFYPGELFF. The CDR3 coding sequence is TGTGCCAGCAGTGAAGCGCTGACAGGGTTTTATCCCGGGGAGCTGTTTTTT.

The rearrangement uses TRBV6-6 and TRBJ2-6, with no clear D. The CDR3 has 11 residues. CDR1 is MNHNY and CDR2 is SVGAGI in the germline V gene (reference sequence). V lost 8 bases and J lost 1, with 0 bases in between. CDR3 sequence reads: CASSGANVLTF. CDR3 sequence (DNA): TGTGCCAGCTCTGGGGCCAACGTCCTGACTTTC.

This sequence joins TRBV11-1 and TRBJ1-2, with 7 positions matching TRBD1. Germline CDR1 reads SGHAT; CDR2 reads FQDESV (reference sequence). This CDR3 region has 14 residues. With V trimmed by 2 bases and J by 4 bases, 4 bases remained unmatched. The CDR3 DNA sequence: TGTGCCAGCAGCTTATCAAGGGGGCTCTATGGCTACACCTTC. Translating it yields CASSLSRGLYGYTF.

This clone was counted only a few times. This sequence joins TRBV19 and TRBJ1-6; 9 bases match TRBD1. The junction had 3 bases not matched to a gene; V was cut back by 7 bases and J by 8 bases. This CDR3 has 13 amino acids. Per the germline V gene, CDR1 is LNHDA and CDR2 is SQIVND (reference sequence). CDR3: CASKDRGDSPLHF. The CDR3 nucleotides are TGTGCCAGTAAGGACAGGGGAGATTCACCCCTCCACTTT.

This clone has a handful of counts. The chain uses TRBV30 and TRBJ1-4; 8 positions agree with TRBD1. The CDR3 has 12 residues. From germline, CDR1 is GTSNPN and CDR2 SVGIG (reference sequence). CDR3 coding DNA: TGTGGGGGGACAGGCTCTAATGAAAAACTGTTTTTT. Translating it yields CGGTGSNEKLFF.

The chain carries TRBV19 and TRBJ2-3; 7 bases fit TRBD1. The CDR3 is made up of 13 amino acids. The germline V gene encodes CDR1 LNHDA and CDR2 SQIVND (reference sequence). J lost 4 bases, V lost 10 bases, and 8 bases had no gene match. The CDR3 region is CATGRQGPDTQYF. The CDR3 DNA reads TGTGCCACCGGGCGACAGGGACCAGATACGCAGTATTTT.

This chain joins TRBV2 and TRBJ2-1; D call uncertain. The CDR3 contains 14 residues. Germline values: CDR1 SNHLY, CDR2 FYNNEI. Trimming pared 5 bases from V and 9 bases from J, leaving 17 bases between. The CDR3 nucleotides are TGTGCCAGCAGTCTACGCGTGGGAAGAGCTGAGCAGTTCTTC. Residues: CASSLRVGRAEQFF.

This clone was found once. This CDR3 is CASSIGRQRNQPQHF. The CDR3 nucleotides are TGTGCCAGTAGTATTGGGAGGCAGCGCAATCAGCCCCAGCATTTT. This chain uses TRBV19 with TRBJ1-5; D ambiguous. The germline V and J ends were trimmed by 3 bases and 2 bases, with 11 bases remaining between them. The CDR3 is made up of 15 amino acids. Germline loops: CDR1 LNHDA, CDR2 SQIVND (reference sequence). Together with reference TRBV19 and TRBJ1-5, the CDR3 gives the full variable domain: DGGITQSPKYLFRKEGQNVTLSCEQNLNHDAMYWYRQDPGQGLRLIYYSQIVNDFQKGDIAEGYSVSREKKESFPLTVTSAQKNPTAFYLCASSIGRQRNQPQHFGDGTRLSIL.

The gene calls are TRBV5-4 and TRBJ2-4; TRBD1 aligns across 7 bases. Germline CDR1 is SGHNT and CDR2 is YYREEE (reference sequence). V trimming: 4 bases; J trimming: 0 bases; junction bases outside the gene matches: 7. The CDR3 sequence is 16 residues long. The CDR3 DNA reads TGTGCCAGCAGCCGGGACAGCCCCCTAGCCAAAAACATTCAGTACTTC. Its translation is CASSRDSPLAKNIQYF.